The entry below gives a single T cell receptor beta chain sequence along with its context. Its antigen is not known. This specimen belongs to a study of PD-1 blockade in classical Hodgkin lymphoma. Whole-study results and caveats: Newly diagnosed patients were said to have less baseline TCR diversity than healthy donors did. Only CD4+ TCR diversity, not CD8+, had risen significantly by C4D1. Patients were excluded if nivolumab began under 1 year after ASCT (the autologous transplant). For complete responders, baseline diversity was comparable to that of newly diagnosed patients.

Relapses following autologous stem cell transplantation were seen in all patients, with brentuximab vedotin exposure varying. Here immunoSEQ multiplex PCR was the method, and the copy in TCRdb shows in-frame clones only, minus some. The table shows tens of thousands of clones, with roughly nine tenths occurring only once. The junction had 12 bases not matched to a gene; V was cut back by 6 bases and J by 7 bases. The CDR3 is made up of 15 amino acids. Looked up from germline, CDR1 is MNHNY and CDR2 is SVGAGI (reference sequence). The starting material was peripheral blood mononuclear cells (PBMCs), obtained before the second cycle of nivolumab. This chain links TRBV6-6 with TRBJ2-1, with 7 bases matching TRBD2. This clonotype was obtained from a human donor with classical Hodgkin lymphoma. The CDR3 is CASSRWGEGNNEQFF. CDR3 coding DNA: TGTGCCAGCAGCCGTTGGGGGGAGGGGAATAATGAGCAGTTCTTC.